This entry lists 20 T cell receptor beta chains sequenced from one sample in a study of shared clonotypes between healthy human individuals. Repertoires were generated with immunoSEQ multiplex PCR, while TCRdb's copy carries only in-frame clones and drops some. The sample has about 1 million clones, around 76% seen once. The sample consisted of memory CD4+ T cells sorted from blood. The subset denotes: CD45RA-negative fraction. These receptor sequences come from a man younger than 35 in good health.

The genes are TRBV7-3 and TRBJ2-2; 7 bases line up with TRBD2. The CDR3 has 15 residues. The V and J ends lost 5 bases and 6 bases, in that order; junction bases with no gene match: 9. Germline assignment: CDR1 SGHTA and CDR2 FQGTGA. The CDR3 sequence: CASSREVGAAGELFF. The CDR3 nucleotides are TGTGCCAGCAGCCGGGAGGTCGGGGCGGCCGGGGAGCTGTTTTTT.

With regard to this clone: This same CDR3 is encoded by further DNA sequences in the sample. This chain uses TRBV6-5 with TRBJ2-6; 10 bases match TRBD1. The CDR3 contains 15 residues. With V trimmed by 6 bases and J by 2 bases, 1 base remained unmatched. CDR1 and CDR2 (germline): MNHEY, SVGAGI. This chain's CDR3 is CASRTGGAGANVLTF. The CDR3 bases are TGTGCCAGCAGGACAGGGGGCGCTGGGGCCAACGTCCTGACTTTC.

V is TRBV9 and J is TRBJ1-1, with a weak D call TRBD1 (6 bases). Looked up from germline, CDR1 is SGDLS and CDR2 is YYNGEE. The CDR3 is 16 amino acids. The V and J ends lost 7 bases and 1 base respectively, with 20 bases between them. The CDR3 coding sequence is TGTGCCAGCGCCCCGGGGCAGGGGTTTGCGAACACTGAAGCTTTCTTT. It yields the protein CASAPGQGFANTEAFF. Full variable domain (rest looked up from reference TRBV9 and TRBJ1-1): DSGVTQTPKHLITATGQRVTLRCSPRSGDLSVYWYQQSLDQGLQFLIQYYNGEERAKGNILERFSAQQFPDLHSELNLSSLELGDSALYFCASAPGQGFANTEAFFGQGTRLTVV.

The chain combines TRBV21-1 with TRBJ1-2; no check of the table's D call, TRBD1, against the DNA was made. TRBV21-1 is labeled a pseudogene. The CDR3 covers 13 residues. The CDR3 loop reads CASSKRPGNGYTF. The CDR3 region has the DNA TGTGCCAGCAGCAAACGGCCAGGGAATGGCTACACCTTC.

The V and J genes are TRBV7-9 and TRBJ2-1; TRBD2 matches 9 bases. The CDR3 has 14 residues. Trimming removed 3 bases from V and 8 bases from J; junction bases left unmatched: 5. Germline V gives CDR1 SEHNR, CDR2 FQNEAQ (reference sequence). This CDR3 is CASSFSSGTHEQFF. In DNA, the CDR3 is TGTGCCAGCAGCTTTTCTAGCGGGACCCATGAGCAGTTCTTC.

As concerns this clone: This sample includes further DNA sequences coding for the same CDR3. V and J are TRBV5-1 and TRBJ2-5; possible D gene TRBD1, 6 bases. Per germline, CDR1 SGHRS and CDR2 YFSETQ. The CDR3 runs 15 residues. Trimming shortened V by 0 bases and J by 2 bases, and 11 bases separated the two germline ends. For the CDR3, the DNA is TGCGCCAGCAGCTTGGCACCAGGGGCTCAAGAGACCCAGTACTTC. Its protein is CASSLAPGAQETQYF.

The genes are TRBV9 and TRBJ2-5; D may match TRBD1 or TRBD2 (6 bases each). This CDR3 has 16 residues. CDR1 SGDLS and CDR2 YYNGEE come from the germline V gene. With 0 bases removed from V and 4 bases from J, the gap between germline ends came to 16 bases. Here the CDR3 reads CASSVGRTAGGETQYF. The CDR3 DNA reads TGTGCCAGCAGCGTAGGGAGGACAGCCGGGGGAGAGACCCAGTACTTC.

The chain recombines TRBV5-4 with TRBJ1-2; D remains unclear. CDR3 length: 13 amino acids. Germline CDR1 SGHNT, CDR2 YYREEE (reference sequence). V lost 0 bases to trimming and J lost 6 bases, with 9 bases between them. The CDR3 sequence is CASSLVGVHGYTF. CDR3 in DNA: TGTGCCAGCAGCTTGGTTGGCGTCCATGGCTACACCTTC.

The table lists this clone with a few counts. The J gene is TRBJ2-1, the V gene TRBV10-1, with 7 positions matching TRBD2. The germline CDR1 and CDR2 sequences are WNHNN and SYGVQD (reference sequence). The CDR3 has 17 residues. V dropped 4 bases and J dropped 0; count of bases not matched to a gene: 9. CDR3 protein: CASSGAKRDSSYNEQFF. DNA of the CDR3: TGCGCCAGCAGTGGGGCAAAGCGGGATAGCTCCTACAATGAGCAGTTCTTC.

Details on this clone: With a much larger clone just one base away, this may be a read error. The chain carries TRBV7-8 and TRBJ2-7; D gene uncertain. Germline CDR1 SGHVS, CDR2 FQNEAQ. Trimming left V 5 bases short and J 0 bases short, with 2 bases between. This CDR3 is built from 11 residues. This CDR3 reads CASSHSYEQYF. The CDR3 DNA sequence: TGTGCCAGCAGCCACTCCTACGAGCAGTACTTC.

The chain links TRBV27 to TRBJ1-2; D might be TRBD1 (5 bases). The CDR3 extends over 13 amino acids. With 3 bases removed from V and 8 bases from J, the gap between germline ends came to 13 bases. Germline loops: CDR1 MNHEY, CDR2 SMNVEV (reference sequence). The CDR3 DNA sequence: TGTGCCAGCAGTTTTATCCAGGGAAAAGGCTACACCTTC. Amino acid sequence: CASSFIQGKGYTF.

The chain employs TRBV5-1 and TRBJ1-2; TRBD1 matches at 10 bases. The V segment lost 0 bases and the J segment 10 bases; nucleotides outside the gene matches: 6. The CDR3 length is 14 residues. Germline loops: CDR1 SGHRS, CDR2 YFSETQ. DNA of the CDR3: TGCGCCAGCAGCTTGGCCGGGACAGGGGACTTCTACACCTTC. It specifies CASSLAGTGDFYTF.

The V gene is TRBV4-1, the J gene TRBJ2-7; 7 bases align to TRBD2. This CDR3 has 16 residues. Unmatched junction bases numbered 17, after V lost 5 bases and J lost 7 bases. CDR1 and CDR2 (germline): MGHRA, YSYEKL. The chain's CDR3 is CASSMGRTDPGGEQYF. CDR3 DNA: TGCGCCAGCAGCATGGGGAGGACTGACCCGGGGGGAGAGCAGTACTTC.

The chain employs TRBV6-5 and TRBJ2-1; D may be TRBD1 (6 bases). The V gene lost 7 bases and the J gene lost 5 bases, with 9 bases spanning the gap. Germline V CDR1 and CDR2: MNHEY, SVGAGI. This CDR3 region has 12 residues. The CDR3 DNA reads TGTGCCAGCATGAGGGACAACAATGAGCAGTTCTTC. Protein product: CASMRDNNEQFF.

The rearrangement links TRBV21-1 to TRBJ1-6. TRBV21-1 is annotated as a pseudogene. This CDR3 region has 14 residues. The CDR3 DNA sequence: TGTGCCAGCAGCAAAGACCGCGGGAATTCACCCCTCCACTTT. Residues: CASSKDRGNSPLHF.

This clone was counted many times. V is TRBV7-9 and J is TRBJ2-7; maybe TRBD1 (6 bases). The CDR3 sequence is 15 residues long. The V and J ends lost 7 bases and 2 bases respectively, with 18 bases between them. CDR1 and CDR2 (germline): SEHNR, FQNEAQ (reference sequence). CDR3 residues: CASTEQGAPTYEQYF. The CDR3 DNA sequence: TGTGCCAGCACCGAACAGGGTGCCCCTACCTACGAGCAGTACTTC.

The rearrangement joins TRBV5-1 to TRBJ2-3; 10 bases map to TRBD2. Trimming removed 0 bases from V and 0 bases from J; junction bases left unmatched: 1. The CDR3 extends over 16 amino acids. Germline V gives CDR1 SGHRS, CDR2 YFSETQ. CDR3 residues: CASSLGGLASTDTQYF. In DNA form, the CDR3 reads TGCGCCAGCAGCTTGGGGGGACTAGCGAGCACAGATACGCAGTATTTT.

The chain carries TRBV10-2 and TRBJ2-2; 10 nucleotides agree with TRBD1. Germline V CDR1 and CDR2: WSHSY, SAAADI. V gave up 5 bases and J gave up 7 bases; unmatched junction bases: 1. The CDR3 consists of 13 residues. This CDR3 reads CASSWTGGGELFF. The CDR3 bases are TGCGCCAGCAGTTGGACAGGGGGCGGGGAGCTGTTTTTT.

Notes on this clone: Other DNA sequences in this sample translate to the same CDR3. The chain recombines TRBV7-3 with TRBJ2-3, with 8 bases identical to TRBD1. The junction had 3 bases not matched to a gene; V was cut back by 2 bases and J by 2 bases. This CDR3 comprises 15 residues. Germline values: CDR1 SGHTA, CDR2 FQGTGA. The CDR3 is CASSLSGQDTDTQYF. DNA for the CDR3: TGTGCCAGCAGCTTATCGGGACAGGACACAGATACGCAGTATTTT.

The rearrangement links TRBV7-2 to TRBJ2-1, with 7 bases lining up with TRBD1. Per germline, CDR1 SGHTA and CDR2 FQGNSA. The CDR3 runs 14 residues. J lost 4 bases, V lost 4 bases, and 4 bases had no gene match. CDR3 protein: CASSYQTGYNEQFF. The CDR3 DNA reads TGTGCCAGCAGCTACCAGACAGGGTACAATGAGCAGTTCTTC.